This T cell receptor (beta chain) was recorded in a study of PD-1 blockade in classical Hodgkin lymphoma. Across the study: Every 2 weeks, patients had 3 mg/kg nivolumab intravenously. Study outcomes and limitations: Newly diagnosed patients had diversity similar to the baseline diversity of complete responders. As was reported, newly diagnosed patients showed lower baseline TCR diversity than healthy donors did. In CD4+ cells, TCR diversity went up significantly by C4D1, but in CD8+ cells it did not.

Deletions cut 10 bases from V and 4 bases from J, with 21 bases between. The CDR3 sequence is 15 residues long. Germline CDR1 reads SGHVS; CDR2 reads FQNEAQ. As to this clone: As yet, its antigen is unknown.

Each of the patients experienced relapse following autologous stem cell transplantation, and their brentuximab vedotin exposure differed. Clones were sequenced by immunoSEQ multiplex PCR, and TCRdb holds only the in-frame ones, with some missing. The sample includes about 100,000 clones, roughly 84% of them seen just once. The receptor comes from a human donor with classical Hodgkin lymphoma. The chain joins TRBV7-8 to TRBJ2-3; unclear D gene. The sample here was peripheral blood mononuclear cells (PBMCs), taken at baseline. The CDR3 DNA is TGTGCCACCCCCGGCGGCCCCTCTGACCCAGATACGCAGTATTTT. It specifies CATPGGPSDPDTQYF.